The 29 T cell receptor beta chains below come from one sample, sequenced in a study of beta chain features in type 1 diabetes. Study-wide results and limits: All four CD4+ subsets of Type 1 diabetes patients contained TCRB CDR3s that were moderately but significantly shorter.

Expressed TCRB transcripts got sequenced, as all isolated RNA was reverse transcribed. The table came from immunoSEQ multiplex PCR; TCRdb's copy has only in-frame clones and leaves some out. The data contain about 160,000 clones, approximately 7.9% of them singletons. The antigens these receptors bind are not known. Sequenced sample: central memory CD4+ T cells from blood. These TCRs come from a man between 18 and 29 years old with type 1 diabetes.

The chain joins TRBV19 to TRBJ1-3; 7 nucleotides line up with TRBD1. This CDR3 is 16 amino acids long. From germline, CDR1 is LNHDA and CDR2 SQIVND (reference sequence). The junction had 14 bases not matched to a gene; V was cut back by 8 bases and J by 4 bases. The CDR3 is CASRRKTGVDGNTIYF. CDR3 DNA sequence: TGTGCCAGTCGCCGCAAAACAGGGGTCGACGGAAACACCATATATTTT.

This chain links TRBV28 with TRBJ2-7, with a possible D match to TRBD2 (6 bases). Trimming pared 4 bases from V and 6 bases from J, leaving 28 bases between. Germline V CDR1 and CDR2: MDHEN, SYDVKM. The CDR3 has 18 residues. The CDR3 spells CASSSLWEAEKVAAEQYF. DNA of the CDR3: TGTGCCAGCAGTTCCCTATGGGAGGCGGAGAAGGTAGCGGCCGAGCAGTACTTC.

The chain combines TRBV5-1 with TRBJ1-2, with D hard to call. V lost 0 bases, J lost 2 bases, and 8 bases lay in between. The CDR3 is made up of 14 amino acids. Germline CDR1 and CDR2: SGHRS and YFSETQ. The CDR3 DNA reads as TGCGCCAGCAGCTTGGGAGAGGAAAACTATGGCTACACCTTC. Amino acid sequence: CASSLGEENYGYTF.

This clone has more than one count but fewer than ten. The rearrangement links TRBV2 to TRBJ2-7; 7 nucleotides match TRBD1. This CDR3 is 12 amino acids long. The V gene's germline CDR1 is SNHLY and CDR2 FYNNEI. Unmatched junction bases numbered 8, after V lost 6 bases and J lost 9 bases. The CDR3 protein is CASRLDRAGQYF. In nucleotides, the CDR3 is TGTGCCAGCAGGCTCGACAGGGCTGGGCAGTACTTC.

This clone has more than one count but fewer than ten. The V gene is TRBV30, the J gene TRBJ1-2, with D maybe TRBD1 (5 bases). The CDR3 is 13 residues long. The germline CDR1 and CDR2 sequences are GTSNPN and SVGIG (reference sequence). Trimming took 1 base from V and 2 from J, leaving 8 bases between them. Here the CDR3 reads CAWSAGGNYGYTF. The DNA for the CDR3 is TGTGCCTGGAGTGCCGGGGGGAACTATGGCTACACCTTC.

V is TRBV28 and J is TRBJ1-3; D unresolved. V gave up 5 bases and J gave up 3 bases, with 29 bases separating them. CDR1 is MDHEN and CDR2 is SYDVKM in the germline V gene. The CDR3 spans 20 residues. CDR3 loop: CASSPAFRLAIPGGGNTIYF. CDR3 DNA: TGTGCCAGCAGTCCCGCGTTTCGTTTAGCGATCCCGGGAGGTGGAAACACCATATATTTT.

In its sample, this clone was seen a few times. The V gene is TRBV5-1, the J gene TRBJ2-7; D is unresolved. This CDR3 is built from 11 residues. The germline V gene encodes CDR1 SGHRS and CDR2 YFSETQ. V was cut by 0 bases and J by 4 bases, with 2 bases left in between. The DNA for the CDR3 is TGCGCCAGCAGCTTGGCTTACGAGCAGTACTTC. Translating gives CASSLAYEQYF.

This clone was seen a few times. V gene TRBV19 combines with J gene TRBJ2-2, with 10 bases aligning to TRBD1. Germline CDR1 is LNHDA and CDR2 is SQIVND (reference sequence). V shed 6 bases, J shed 7 bases, and the junction held 8 bases outside the gene matches. This CDR3 spans 15 amino acids. CDR3 loop: CASSQTGGAIGELFF. The CDR3 nucleotides are TGTGCCAGTAGCCAGACAGGGGGCGCGATCGGGGAGCTGTTTTTT.

The chain recombines TRBV6-5 with TRBJ2-7; 9 bases align to TRBD1. The CDR3 has 14 amino acids. V lost 6 bases, J lost 5 bases, and 8 bases stayed unmatched. The germline V gene encodes CDR1 MNHEY and CDR2 SVGAGI. The CDR3 here is CASRGGQGPHEQYF. CDR3 coding DNA: TGTGCCAGCAGGGGCGGACAGGGGCCCCACGAGCAGTACTTC.

Many counts were recorded for this clone. This chain links TRBV4-3 with TRBJ1-3; D might be TRBD1 (5 bases). Looked up from germline, CDR1 is LGHNA and CDR2 is YSLEER. The CDR3 has 13 residues. Trimming took off 1 base at V and 8 bases at J, with 9 bases between the two ends. The CDR3 sequence is CASSQVVRDTIYF. In DNA form, the CDR3 reads TGCGCCAGCAGCCAAGTCGTCAGGGACACCATATATTTT.

The chain uses TRBV21-1 and TRBJ1-6; no DNA check was done on the table's D call, TRBD1. TRBV21-1 is labeled a pseudogene. CDR3 length: 16 residues. Written as DNA, the CDR3 is TGTGCCAGCAGCACTCAAAAGGCAGGATCAAGATCACCCCTCCACTTT. Amino acids: CASSTQKAGSRSPLHF.

The chain carries TRBV10-2 and TRBJ2-5, with 7 bases lining up with TRBD2. J was trimmed by 5 bases and V by 4 bases; bases with no gene match: 7. The CDR3 has 14 residues. The germline CDR1 and CDR2 sequences are WSHSY and SAAADI. The CDR3 here is CASSGLAEGETQYF. CDR3 nucleotide sequence: TGCGCCAGCAGTGGGCTAGCGGAGGGGGAGACCCAGTACTTC.

This clone was observed at least ten times. This rearrangement joins TRBV2 to TRBJ2-5, with 7 bases aligning to TRBD2. V shed 8 bases and J 2 bases; nucleotides not matched to a gene: 8. The CDR3 sequence is 14 residues long. Germline V gives CDR1 SNHLY, CDR2 FYNNEI. The CDR3 DNA sequence: TGTGCCAGCTCCCGGGAGCGGGGACAAGAGACCCAGTACTTC. Its protein product is CASSRERGQETQYF.

The chain has TRBV6-6 and TRBJ1-1; D gene ambiguous. Germline V lookup: CDR1 MNHNY, CDR2 SVGAGI (reference sequence). The CDR3 has 11 residues. Trimming stripped 2 bases from V and 8 bases from J, with 6 bases between. The CDR3, as DNA: TGTGCCAGCAGTTACGCCGAGGAAGCTTTCTTT. It translates to CASSYAEEAFF.

This clone was observed a handful of times. The chain uses TRBV7-2 and TRBJ2-2, with D uncertain. Trimming took off 2 bases at V and 6 bases at J, with 10 bases between the two ends. Germline V gene sequence: CDR1 SGHTA, CDR2 FQGNSA. The CDR3 is made up of 14 amino acids. DNA for the CDR3: TGTGCCAGCAGCTTACTTGGGCAGTCCGGGGAGCTGTTTTTT. This translates into CASSLLGQSGELFF.

The J gene is TRBJ1-6, the V gene TRBV4-3; D unresolved. From germline, CDR1 is LGHNA and CDR2 YSLEER. The germline V and J ends were trimmed by 1 base and 10 bases, with 14 bases remaining between them. The CDR3 consists of 15 residues. The CDR3 spells CASSQADGVWSPLHF. The CDR3, as DNA: TGCGCCAGCAGCCAAGCCGATGGAGTGTGGTCACCCCTCCACTTT.

CDR3 amino acids: CASGQNPGELFF. DNA for the CDR3: TGTGCTAGTGGCCAGAATCCCGGGGAGCTGTTTTTT. The genes are TRBV12-5 and TRBJ2-2; D gene uncertain. Deletions cut 6 bases from V and 6 bases from J, with 8 bases between. Germline-derived CDR1 and CDR2 are LGHNT and FRNRAP. CDR3 size: 12 residues.

The sample holds a few counts of this clone. J is TRBJ2-7 and V is TRBV7-2; D is unresolved. The CDR3 has 14 amino acids. V lost 4 bases and J lost 1, with 11 bases in between. CDR1 SGHTA and CDR2 FQGNSA come from the germline V gene. Written as DNA, the CDR3 is TGTGCCAGCAGCTCCCGACAATTGTCCTACGAGCAGTACTTC. Translation: CASSSRQLSYEQYF.

The chain recombines TRBV4-3 with TRBJ2-3, with 12 bases fitting TRBD2. Losses at the gene ends were 2 bases for V and 4 bases for J; bases not matched to a gene: 13. Germline V CDR1 and CDR2: LGHNA, YSLEER. The CDR3 has 19 residues. CDR3 sequence (DNA): TGCGCCAGCAGCCAAACTCCGACTAGCGGGGGTTTCGACGCAGATACGCAGTATTTT. Translating it yields CASSQTPTSGGFDADTQYF.

V and J are TRBV30 and TRBJ2-5; D possibly corresponds to TRBD1 (6 bases). This CDR3 is built from 15 residues. Germline CDR1 and CDR2: GTSNPN and SVGIG (reference sequence). Trimming pared 3 bases from V and 7 bases from J, leaving 21 bases between. CDR3 protein: CAWSDYRAFSGTQYF. CDR3 DNA sequence: TGTGCCTGGAGCGATTACAGGGCTTTTTCAGGGACCCAGTACTTC. Combining the CDR3 with reference TRBV30 and TRBJ2-5 gives the whole variable domain SQTIHQWPATLVQPVGSPLSLECTVEGTSNPNLYWYRQAAGRGLQLLFYSVGIGQISSEVPQNLSASRPQDRQFILSSKKLLLSDSGFYLCAWSDYRAFSGTQYFGPGTRLLVL.

The J gene is TRBJ2-1, the V gene TRBV5-1; 11 bases are shared with TRBD2. Germline V gene sequence: CDR1 SGHRS, CDR2 YFSETQ. Trimming removed 0 bases from V and 5 bases from J; junction bases left unmatched: 1. The CDR3 is made up of 15 amino acids. The DNA for the CDR3 is TGCGCCAGCAGCTTGGCTAGCGGGGGGAACAATGAGCAGTTCTTC. Protein: CASSLASGGNNEQFF.

The V call is TRBV25-1, the J call TRBJ2-5, with no clear D. There are 15 residues in the CDR3. The germline gives CDR1 MGHDK, CDR2 SYGVNS. The V and J ends lost 4 bases and 2 bases respectively, with 14 bases between them. CDR3 in amino acids: CASSGSDTGQETQYF. CDR3 DNA sequence: TGTGCCAGCAGTGGCTCGGATACCGGGCAAGAGACCCAGTACTTC.

This clone was found a few times. The chain recombines TRBV5-1 with TRBJ2-7; 9 bases map to TRBD1. The CDR3 is made up of 15 amino acids. The germline V gene has CDR1 SGHRS and CDR2 YFSETQ. V shed 4 bases and J 4 bases; nucleotides not matched to a gene: 9. The CDR3 sequence: CASSLTFDRGYEQYF. CDR3 coding DNA: TGCGCCAGCAGCCTGACCTTTGACAGGGGGTACGAGCAGTACTTC.

The J gene is TRBJ2-7, the V gene TRBV2; the D gene is possibly TRBD2 (6 bases). Deletions cut 2 bases from V and 7 bases from J, with 15 bases between. CDR3 length: 14 residues. Per the germline V gene, CDR1 is SNHLY and CDR2 is FYNNEI. The CDR3 protein is CASSETGLPSEQYF. DNA of the CDR3: TGTGCCAGCAGTGAAACGGGACTCCCATCTGAGCAGTACTTC.

This clone was detected ten times or more. The V call is TRBV4-2, the J call TRBJ2-7, with 8 bases lining up with TRBD2. This CDR3 comprises 15 residues. Germline V gene data show CDR1 as LGHNA and CDR2 as YNFKEQ. V lost 3 bases, J lost 2 bases, and 6 bases stayed unmatched. The CDR3 loop is CASSHPAGETYEQYF. The CDR3 coding sequence is TGTGCCAGCAGCCATCCAGCGGGAGAAACCTACGAGCAGTACTTC.

The chain uses TRBV29-1 and TRBJ1-3; no firm D call. CDR1 and CDR2 (germline): SQVTM, ANQGSEA. Trimming cost V 3 bases and J 1 base, with 7 bases left between them. This CDR3 is built from 13 residues. CDR3 nucleotides: TGCAGCGTTGACGGGGAATCTGGAAACACCATATATTTT. Its translation is CSVDGESGNTIYF.

This clone turned up a few times. J is TRBJ2-7 and V is TRBV4-1, with 10 bases identical to TRBD1. There are 14 residues in the CDR3. V was clipped by 4 bases and J by 2 bases; unmatched bases: 2. Germline CDR1 MGHRA, CDR2 YSYEKL. CDR3 nucleotide sequence: TGCGCCAGCAGCCGGGACAGGGGACCCTACGAGCAGTACTTC. It yields the protein CASSRDRGPYEQYF.

This chain links TRBV7-7 with TRBJ2-1, with TRBD2 as a possible D gene (7 bases). Germline V gene lookup returns CDR1 SSHAT and CDR2 FNYEAQ (reference sequence). CDR3 size: 16 residues. Trimming stripped 7 bases from V and 0 bases from J, with 16 bases between. This CDR3 reads CASILGGGSSYNEQFF. Here the CDR3 DNA reads TGTGCCAGCATCCTAGGGGGGGGGAGCTCCTACAATGAGCAGTTCTTC.

The chain links TRBV7-8 to TRBJ2-5; perhaps TRBD2 as D (5 bases). The ends were cut back, 3 bases at V and 5 bases at J, with 7 bases in the middle. The V gene's germline CDR1 is SGHVS and CDR2 FQNEAQ. The CDR3 runs 12 residues. DNA for the CDR3: TGTGCCAGCAGCTTCGGCGGGGAGACCCAGTACTTC. The encoded protein is CASSFGGETQYF. Complete variable domain (other parts from reference TRBV7-8 and TRBJ2-5): GAGVSQSPRYKVAKRGQDVALRCDPISGHVSLFWYQQALGQGPEFLTYFQNEAQLDKSGLPSDRFFAERPEGSVSTLKIQRTQQEDSAVYLCASSFGGETQYFGPGTRLLVL.